The 27 T cell receptor beta chains given below trace back to one sample, sequenced in a study of shared clonotypes between healthy human individuals. Here immunoSEQ multiplex PCR was the method, and the copy in TCRdb shows in-frame clones only, minus some. The repertoire has roughly 450,000 clones, less than 85% of them found once; the top ten carry roughly 13%. Sequences were obtained from PBMCs. The receptors derive from a woman in her thirties or forties in good health. Some clones in this sample may be carry-over from other donors' samples.

This chain uses TRBV7-9 with TRBJ2-3; a possible D gene is TRBD1 (5 bases). Germline-derived CDR1 and CDR2 are SEHNR and FQNEAQ (reference sequence). The CDR3 consists of 18 residues. Trimming shortened V by 4 bases and J by 0 bases, and 20 bases separated the two germline ends. The CDR3 is CASSSRQPFTSSTDTQYF. Written as DNA, the CDR3 is TGTGCCAGCAGCTCTCGACAGCCATTCACCTCTAGCACAGATACGCAGTATTTT.

This clone was detected only a few times. For the CDR3, the DNA is TGTGCCAGCAGGGCCGGGACAGTAAGTGAGACCCAGTACTTC. The encoded protein is CASRAGTVSETQYF. The rearrangement links TRBV7-9 to TRBJ2-5; 7 bases agree with TRBD1. The CDR3 has 14 amino acids. The ends lost 6 bases at V and 5 bases at J; junction bases unmatched: 9. Germline CDR1 is SEHNR and CDR2 is FQNEAQ (reference sequence).

Regarding this clone: A single base separates this from a much larger clone, so it may be a read error. The sample contains more than one DNA sequence encoding this CDR3. CDR3 loop: CASSEMLAGGLGEQYF. DNA of the CDR3: TGTGCCAGCAGTGAGATGTTAGCGGGAGGGTTGGGCGAGCAGTACTTC. The rearrangement links TRBV2 to TRBJ2-7; 11 nucleotides line up with TRBD2. CDR1 and CDR2 (germline): SNHLY, FYNNEI. The CDR3 extends over 16 amino acids. The V segment lost 3 bases and the J segment 6 bases; nucleotides outside the gene matches: 10.

The J gene is TRBJ2-3, the V gene TRBV5-8, with 11 bases aligning to TRBD2. This CDR3 contains 15 residues. Germline V gene lookup returns CDR1 SGHTS and CDR2 YDEGEE. The J segment lost 4 bases and the V segment lost 0 bases, leaving 1 base of the junction unmatched. The CDR3 DNA is TGTGCCAGCAGCTTGGGTAGCGGGAGGGCAGATACGCAGTATTTT. This gives the protein CASSLGSGRADTQYF.

The chain uses TRBV11-2 and TRBJ2-7; D call uncertain. V was pared by 4 bases and J by 3 bases, with 13 bases between. Germline loops: CDR1 SGHAT, CDR2 FQNNGV. There are 14 residues in the CDR3. The CDR3 nucleotides are TGTGCCAGCAGCTCCTGGGTCGACCGCTACGAGCAGTACTTC. Translated, it gives CASSSWVDRYEQYF.

This clone has a count of ten or more. The rearrangement uses TRBV19 and TRBJ2-2; 7 nucleotides match TRBD2. The V and J ends lost 6 bases and 6 bases, in that order; junction bases with no gene match: 7. The CDR3 runs 14 residues. Germline lookup yields CDR1 LNHDA and CDR2 SQIVND (reference sequence). The CDR3 DNA is TGTGCCAGTAGGGAGGGCGGGAGCTCCGGGGAGCTGTTTTTT. As protein: CASREGGSSGELFF.

In DNA form, the CDR3 reads TGTGCCAGCAGCTTGTTCGGGAGGGCCTGGGATGAGCAGTTCTTC. Amino acid sequence: CASSLFGRAWDEQFF. The chain uses TRBV5-4 and TRBJ2-1; TRBD2 matches 8 bases. Germline V CDR1 and CDR2: SGHNT, YYREEE (reference sequence). Trimming took 1 base from V and 8 from J; bases not matched to a gene: 8. The CDR3 runs to 15 residues.

In its sample, this clone was seen once. Because the CDR3's place on the DNA is in doubt, the DNA is left out and the CDR3 is given as listed by TCRdb. The chain joins TRBV2 to TRBJ2-2; the D call of TRBD2 is as the table states it, not checked on the DNA. The CDR3 spans 14 amino acids, including both terminal residues. The germline CDR1 and CDR2 sequences are SNHLY and FYNNEI. The CDR3 region is CASILEGGTGELFF.

Note on this clone: A much larger clone differs by one base, so this may be a read error. This chain joins TRBV7-9 and TRBJ2-3, with D unclear. Trimming took 4 bases from V and 0 from J, leaving 2 bases between them. Germline V gene data show CDR1 as SEHNR and CDR2 as FQNEAQ (reference sequence). This CDR3 has 12 residues. The CDR3 DNA follows: TGTGCCAGCAGCTCTAGCACAGATACGCAGTATTTT. Its translation is CASSSSTDTQYF.

J is TRBJ2-3 and V is TRBV25-1; 7 bases line up with TRBD1. This CDR3 region has 16 residues. Trimming took 3 bases from V and 0 from J; bases not matched to a gene: 6. Germline values: CDR1 MGHDK, CDR2 SYGVNS. CDR3 protein: CASSEPGTVSTDTQYF. CDR3 sequence (DNA): TGTGCCAGCAGTGAGCCCGGGACAGTAAGCACAGATACGCAGTATTTT. The full variable domain, in which reference TRBV25-1 and TRBJ2-3 provide the parts outside the CDR3, is EADIYQTPRYLVIGTGKKITLECSQTMGHDKMYWYQQDPGMELHLIHYSYGVNSTEKGDLSSESTVSRIRTEHFPLTLESARPSHTSQYLCASSEPGTVSTDTQYFGPGTRLTVL.

The chain couples TRBV4-2 to TRBJ1-1; the match to TRBD1 covers 9 bases. Trimming cost V 2 bases and J 2 bases; bases outside gene matches: 6. CDR1 and CDR2 (germline): LGHNA, YNFKEQ. This CDR3 is built from 16 residues. The CDR3 spells CASSQSPGQGNTEAFF. The CDR3 DNA sequence: TGTGCCAGCAGCCAATCCCCGGGACAGGGTAACACTGAAGCTTTCTTT.

V gene TRBV6-5 combines with J gene TRBJ2-5; D gene ambiguous. Trimming cost V 5 bases and J 5 bases, with 15 bases left between them. Germline V gene sequence: CDR1 MNHEY, CDR2 SVGAGI. The CDR3 extends over 14 amino acids. The chain's CDR3 is CASSTSHYEETQYF. The DNA of the CDR3 is TGTGCCAGCAGTACGAGTCATTATGAGGAGACCCAGTACTTC.

The chain couples TRBV6-5 to TRBJ1-3; D is ambiguous. V lost 8 bases and J 1 base, leaving 12 bases between the germline ends. Germline lookup yields CDR1 MNHEY and CDR2 SVGAGI. The CDR3 totals 14 residues. In DNA, the CDR3 is TGTGCCAGCGTCGAGGGTGGGTCTGGAAACACCATATATTTT. Amino acids: CASVEGGSGNTIYF.

This chain links TRBV27 with TRBJ1-4; a possible D gene is TRBD1 (5 bases). CDR3 length equals 15 residues. Germline CDR1 MNHEY, CDR2 SMNVEV (reference sequence). Trimming shortened V by 6 bases and J by 2 bases, and 13 bases separated the two germline ends. CDR3 DNA: TGTGCCAGCAGAGTTATGGGGGGGACTAATGAAAAACTGTTTTTT. It codes for CASRVMGGTNEKLFF.

V usage is TRBV6-4 and J usage is TRBJ1-6; D gene uncertain. The CDR3 is 13 residues long. Trimming stripped 5 bases from V and 6 bases from J, with 8 bases between. Germline values: CDR1 MRHNA, CDR2 SNTAGT. The CDR3 sequence: CASSRGVNSPLHF. CDR3 nucleotide sequence: TGTGCCAGCAGTCGGGGTGTTAATTCACCCCTCCACTTT.

This chain connects TRBV5-1 to TRBJ2-1; 8 bases align to TRBD2. V trimming: 4 bases; J trimming: 1 base; junction bases outside the gene matches: 7. Germline V gene lookup returns CDR1 SGHRS and CDR2 YFSETQ. The length of the CDR3 is 16 residues. CDR3 nucleotides: TGCGCCAGCAGCGCGCTTGCTAGCGGGTCCTACAATGAGCAGTTCTTC. Translation gives CASSALASGSYNEQFF.

Points on this clone: Other DNA sequences in the sample encode the same CDR3. V gene TRBV6-5 combines with J gene TRBJ1-5; D call uncertain. Looked up from germline, CDR1 is MNHEY and CDR2 is SVGAGI. The CDR3 spans 15 residues. Trimming removed 0 bases from V and 1 base from J, with 7 bases in between. The CDR3 here is CASSYSGGSNQPQHF. CDR3 sequence (DNA): TGTGCCAGCAGTTACTCGGGAGGGAGCAATCAGCCCCAGCATTTT.

The rearrangement joins TRBV7-9 to TRBJ2-7; D gene uncertain. Per germline, CDR1 SEHNR and CDR2 FQNEAQ (reference sequence). CDR3 size: 17 residues. The ends were cut back, 4 bases at V and 0 bases at J, with 19 bases in the middle. The CDR3 coding sequence is TGTGCCAGCAGCTCAACCAGCCTTACAGCCAGCTCCTACGAGCAGTACTTC. Translated: CASSSTSLTASSYEQYF. Drawing the rest from reference TRBV7-9 and TRBJ2-7, the complete variable domain is DTGVSQNPRHKITKRGQNVTFRCDPISEHNRLYWYRQTLGQGPEFLTYFQNEAQLEKSRLLSDRFSAERPKGSFSTLEIQRTEQGDSAMYLCASSSTSLTASSYEQYFGPGTRLTVT.

The gene calls are TRBV7-6 and TRBJ2-2, with D possibly TRBD1 on 6 matching bases. Germline CDR1 SGHVS, CDR2 FNYEAQ. Trimming left V 5 bases short and J 4 bases short, with 14 bases between. The CDR3 is 15 residues long. The CDR3 bases are TGTGCCAGCAGCAATGAGGCAGGGGTCACCGGGGAGCTGTTTTTT. It codes for CASSNEAGVTGELFF. The entire variable domain, with the rest obtained from reference TRBV7-6 and TRBJ2-2, is as follows: GAGVSQSPRYKVTKRGQDVALRCDPISGHVSLYWYRQALGQGPEFLTYFNYEAQQDKSGLPNDRFSAERPEGSISTLTIQRTEQRDSAMYRCASSNEAGVTGELFFGEGSRLTVL.

The V call is TRBV7-3, the J call TRBJ2-1, with 8 bases identical to TRBD1. This CDR3 is 16 amino acids long. CDR1 and CDR2 (germline): SGHTA, FQGTGA. Written as DNA, the CDR3 is TGTCACCTACCGGACAGGGCCTACATTAATCGCAATGAGCAGTTCTTC. Protein: CHLPDRAYINRNEQFF.

V usage is TRBV6-5 and J usage is TRBJ1-2; D gene uncertain. The CDR3 has 15 amino acids. The germline V and J ends were trimmed by 2 bases and 0 bases, with 10 bases remaining between them. Looked up from germline, CDR1 is MNHEY and CDR2 is SVGAGI. Here the CDR3 reads CASSYGLGANYGYTF. The DNA for the CDR3 is TGTGCCAGCAGTTACGGGTTGGGAGCTAACTATGGCTACACCTTC.

The chain combines TRBV10-1 with TRBJ2-5; weak D call: TRBD1 (5 bases). The CDR3 is made up of 14 amino acids. Germline V gives CDR1 WNHNN, CDR2 SYGVQD (reference sequence). V dropped 3 bases and J dropped 3 bases, with 11 bases sitting between them. CDR3 protein: CASSDRGIEETQYF. The CDR3 coding sequence is TGCGCCAGCAGTGATAGGGGAATCGAAGAGACCCAGTACTTC.

The chain joins TRBV27 to TRBJ1-2, with TRBD1 matching over 7 bases. Germline-derived CDR1 and CDR2 are MNHEY and SMNVEV (reference sequence). The CDR3 runs 17 residues. The J segment lost 0 bases and the V segment lost 5 bases, leaving 12 bases of the junction unmatched. CDR3 loop: CASSLRPGQPSNYGYTF. Here the CDR3 DNA reads TGTGCCAGCAGTCTCCGCCCGGGACAGCCCTCTAACTATGGCTACACCTTC.

In regard to this clone: At the DNA level, this CDR3 is encoded by other sequences in the same sample as well. The chain recombines TRBV15 with TRBJ1-4; no reliable D call. CDR3 size: 13 residues. The germline gives CDR1 LNHNV, CDR2 YYDKDF (reference sequence). With 0 bases removed from V and 8 bases from J, the gap between germline ends came to 7 bases. As DNA, the CDR3 is TGTGCCACCAGCAGAGATCTCGGAGAAAAACTGTTTTTT. As protein: CATSRDLGEKLFF.

The V and J genes are TRBV7-8 and TRBJ2-7; no clear D. The CDR3 has 14 residues. The germline CDR1 and CDR2 sequences are SGHVS and FQNEAQ. V lost 5 bases, J lost 7 bases, and 18 bases lay in between. CDR3: CASSHPGDPREQYF. The CDR3 coding sequence is TGTGCCAGCAGCCATCCCGGAGATCCGAGGGAGCAGTACTTC. The full variable domain, completed using reference TRBV7-8 and TRBJ2-7, is GAGVSQSPRYKVAKRGQDVALRCDPISGHVSLFWYQQALGQGPEFLTYFQNEAQLDKSGLPSDRFFAERPEGSVSTLKIQRTQQEDSAVYLCASSHPGDPREQYFGPGTRLTVT.

The chain joins TRBV7-2 to TRBJ1-2; D might be TRBD1 (5 bases). CDR3 length equals 15 residues. Germline assignment: CDR1 SGHTA and CDR2 FQGNSA. V was clipped by 3 bases and J by 0 bases, with 11 bases between them. The CDR3 here is CASSFLTVANYGYTF. The CDR3 bases are TGTGCCAGCAGCTTTTTGACAGTAGCTAACTATGGCTACACCTTC.

V gene TRBV5-4 combines with J gene TRBJ2-1, with a possible D match to TRBD1 (6 bases). V lost 0 bases and J lost 5, with 6 bases in between. This CDR3 comprises 13 residues. The germline gives CDR1 SGHNT, CDR2 YYREEE (reference sequence). Here the CDR3 reads CASSLGGHNEQFF. CDR3 nucleotides: TGTGCCAGCAGCTTGGGGGGGCACAATGAGCAGTTCTTC.